Given below is one T cell receptor beta chain in context. Its antigen is unidentified. Since a much larger clone is just one base distant, this may be a read error. This record comes from a study of T cells in Graves' hyperthyroidism and ophthalmopathy. Study observations and caveats: Ophthalmopathy and stable hyperthyroidism were told apart by a 13 V-J model.

What was amplified from RNA transcripts were TCR beta CDR3 regions. The primer set for the first-round RT-PCR of the TCR CDR3 was HTBI. TCRdb re-analysed the multiplex PCR reads in MiXCR, keeping a single row per CDR3 protein. The sample lists approximately 530,000 distinct CDR3 sequences; over 15% were seen once. The ends were cut back, 4 bases at V and 4 bases at J, with 13 bases in the middle. CDR3 length: 14 residues. Germline V lookup: CDR1 SEHNR, CDR2 FQNEAQ (reference sequence). J is TRBJ1-2 and V is TRBV7-9; perhaps TRBD1 as D (5 bases). The specimen was blood. The receptor's source is a woman younger than 35 with Graves' hyperthyroidism. The CDR3 DNA is TGTGCCAGCAGCTCAGTGGGACCGATCTATGGCTACACCTTC. This encodes CASSSVGPIYGYTF.